The 15 T cell receptor beta chains below come from one sample, sequenced in a study of T-cell reconstitution after alpha-beta-depleted transplantation in children. During its preparation, the TCRbeta library received unique molecular identifiers. TCRdb itself ran the PCR reads through MiXCR, one entry per CDR3 protein. Of hundreds of thousands of distinct CDR3 sequences detected, about a sixth appear once; the ten largest clones hold 25% to 30%. This specimen consisted of PBMCs, mostly from graft donor cells, obtained 360 days after TCRalphabeta/CD19-depleted stem cell transplant. The receptor set was obtained from a boy younger than two who had a stem cell transplant for Wiskott-Aldrich syndrome, so the T cells may come from the graft donor.

This clonotype was counted only a few times. This rearrangement joins TRBV5-1 to TRBJ2-1; 12 positions agree with TRBD2. The trim removed 2 bases at V and 8 bases at J, leaving 8 bases unmatched. Germline CDR1 is SGHRS and CDR2 is YFSETQ. The CDR3 sequence is 16 residues long. CDR3 region: CASSLNGLAGSYEQFF. The DNA of the CDR3 is TGCGCCAGCAGCTTAAACGGACTAGCGGGATCGTATGAGCAGTTCTTC.

This clonotype was detected only a few times. V gene TRBV5-1 combines with J gene TRBJ2-2; 8 bases fit TRBD2. V lost 4 bases, J lost 7 bases, and 6 bases stayed unmatched. Germline lookup yields CDR1 SGHRS and CDR2 YFSETQ. The CDR3 consists of 14 residues. The CDR3, as DNA: TGCGCCAGCAGCCTGGGACTAGGTGGCGGGGAGCTGTTTTTT. This gives the protein CASSLGLGGGELFF.

The V call is TRBV14, the J call TRBJ1-3; D uncertain. The V and J ends lost 2 bases and 4 bases respectively, with 12 bases between them. The length of the CDR3 is 15 residues. The germline V gene has CDR1 SGHDN and CDR2 FVKESK. The DNA of the CDR3 is TGTGCCAGCAGCCAACGAGGGCTGAGGGGAAACACCATATATTTT. Translation: CASSQRGLRGNTIYF.

In this sample, this clonotype turned up a few times. The chain combines TRBV4-3 with TRBJ2-7; TRBD2 is a possible D gene (6 bases). Germline V gives CDR1 LGHNA, CDR2 YSLEER. This CDR3 has 14 amino acids. V was cut by 1 base and J by 7 bases, with 14 bases left in between. In nucleotides, the CDR3 is TGCGCCAGCAGCCAAGTCGGGAGTACGGGAGAGCAGTACTTC. This translates into CASSQVGSTGEQYF.

V usage is TRBV7-6 and J usage is TRBJ2-7; D tentatively fits TRBD1 or TRBD2 (6 bases each). Per germline, CDR1 SGHVS and CDR2 FNYEAQ. The CDR3 is 12 residues long. The ends were cut back, 2 bases at V and 8 bases at J, with 10 bases in the middle. This CDR3 reads CASSLRGEKQYF. The CDR3, as DNA: TGTGCCAGCAGCTTAAGGGGGGAGAAGCAGTACTTC.

This clonotype was recorded a few times. The genes are TRBV5-1 and TRBJ2-1, with 9 bases identical to TRBD2. V dropped 4 bases and J dropped 3; count of bases not matched to a gene: 5. The CDR3 is made up of 15 amino acids. Germline V gene lookup returns CDR1 SGHRS and CDR2 YFSETQ. The CDR3: CASSPRGGFYNEQFF. CDR3 nucleotides: TGCGCCAGCAGCCCGCGGGGGGGCTTCTACAATGAGCAGTTCTTC.

This clonotype was recorded many times. This chain joins TRBV12-3 or TRBV12-4 and TRBJ2-1; the D is unclear. This CDR3 is 13 amino acids long. The V end was cut by 7 bases, the J end by 7 bases, with 14 bases between. The CDR3 region is CASTNRVDNEQFF. The CDR3 DNA sequence: TGTGCCAGCACCAATCGGGTGGATAATGAGCAGTTCTTC.

This clonotype was detected many times. The chain has TRBV7-8 and TRBJ2-1, with D perhaps given as TRBD1 or TRBD2 (5 bases each). Trimming stripped 4 bases from V and 9 bases from J, with 13 bases between. The CDR3 covers 13 residues. Germline V CDR1 and CDR2: SGHVS, FQNEAQ. CDR3: CASSSQRGGEQFF. In DNA form, the CDR3 reads TGTGCCAGCAGCTCCCAGAGGGGCGGTGAGCAGTTCTTC. Supplemented by reference TRBV7-8 and TRBJ2-1, the full variable domain reads GAGVSQSPRYKVAKRGQDVALRCDPISGHVSLFWYQQALGQGPEFLTYFQNEAQLDKSGLPSDRFFAERPEGSVSTLKIQRTQQEDSAVYLCASSSQRGGEQFFGPGTRLTVL.

The sample holds a few counts of this clonotype. The genes are TRBV10-3 and TRBJ2-7; D unclear. V was trimmed by 3 bases and J by 3 bases, leaving 3 bases between them. Germline assignment: CDR1 ENHRY and CDR2 SYGVKD. The CDR3 sequence is 11 residues long. The CDR3 reads CAISDFYEQYF. CDR3 sequence (DNA): TGTGCCATCAGTGATTTCTACGAGCAGTACTTC.

The genes are TRBV11-2 and TRBJ2-3; 11 bases match TRBD2. CDR3 length equals 18 residues. Per germline, CDR1 SGHAT and CDR2 FQNNGV. Unmatched junction bases numbered 9, after V lost 3 bases and J lost 1 base. The chain's CDR3 is CASSFRGTSGLGTDTQYF. The CDR3 region has the DNA TGTGCCAGCAGCTTCCGTGGGACTAGCGGTCTGGGCACAGATACGCAGTATTTT.

This CDR3 is CASRKSGANYGYTF. CDR3 in DNA: TGTGCCAGCAGGAAGTCTGGAGCTAACTATGGCTACACCTTC. V is TRBV5-5 and J is TRBJ1-2; D gene uncertain. Germline-derived CDR1 and CDR2 are SGHKS and YYEKEE (reference sequence). The CDR3 has 14 amino acids. V lost 5 bases and J lost 0, with 11 bases in between.

V usage is TRBV4-1 and J usage is TRBJ2-3, with 8 bases matching TRBD2. Germline V lookup: CDR1 MGHRA, CDR2 YSYEKL. Trimming at V came to 1 base and at J to 2 bases, leaving 2 bases not matched to a gene. There are 15 residues in the CDR3. The CDR3 here is CASSQARGDTDTQYF. The DNA of the CDR3 is TGCGCCAGCAGCCAAGCGCGGGGGGACACAGATACGCAGTATTTT.

This clonotype was counted only a few times. This chain links TRBV9 with TRBJ2-7, with D tentatively TRBD2 (5 bases). Germline values: CDR1 SGDLS, CDR2 YYNGEE. V lost 4 bases and J 3 bases, leaving 14 bases between the germline ends. The CDR3 runs to 14 residues. CDR3 amino acids: CASSFGGLNYEQYF. Written as DNA, the CDR3 is TGTGCCAGCAGCTTCGGAGGTCTGAACTACGAGCAGTACTTC.

J is TRBJ2-3 and V is TRBV29-1; D is uncertain. The CDR3 loop spans 12 amino acids. CDR1 is SQVTM and CDR2 is ANQGSEA in the germline V gene. Trimming cost V 7 bases and J 4 bases, with 12 bases left between them. The CDR3 sequence is CSAQLAADTQYF. The CDR3 coding sequence is TGCAGCGCCCAGTTGGCTGCAGATACGCAGTATTTT.

This chain uses TRBV18 with TRBJ2-7; 8 bases are a match to TRBD1. CDR1 KGHSH and CDR2 LQKENI come from the germline V gene. The CDR3 is 16 residues long. V dropped 2 bases and J dropped 1; count of bases not matched to a gene: 7. In nucleotides, the CDR3 is TGTGCCAGCTCACCAATATCGACAGGGGCTTCCTACGAGCAGTACTTC. It translates to CASSPISTGASYEQYF.